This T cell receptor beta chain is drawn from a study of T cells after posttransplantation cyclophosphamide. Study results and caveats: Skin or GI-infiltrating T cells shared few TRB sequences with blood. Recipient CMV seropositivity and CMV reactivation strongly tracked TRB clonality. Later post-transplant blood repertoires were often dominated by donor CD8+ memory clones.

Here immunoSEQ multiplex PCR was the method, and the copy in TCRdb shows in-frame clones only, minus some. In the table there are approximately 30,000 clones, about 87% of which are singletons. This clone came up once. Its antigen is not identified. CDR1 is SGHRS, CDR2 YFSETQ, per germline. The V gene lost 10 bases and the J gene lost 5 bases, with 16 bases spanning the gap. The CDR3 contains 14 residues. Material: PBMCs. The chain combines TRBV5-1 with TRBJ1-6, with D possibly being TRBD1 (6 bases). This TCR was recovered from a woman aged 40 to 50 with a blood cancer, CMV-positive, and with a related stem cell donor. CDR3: CASTPGGDNSPLHF. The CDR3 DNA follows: TGCGCCTCCACTCCGGGGGGCGATAATTCACCCCTCCACTTT.